The 26 T cell receptor beta chains presented below share a single source sample, sequenced in a study of cytomegalovirus exposure and HLA in healthy donors. PCR amplification relied on 60 Vbeta primers (plus 13 Jbeta primers). Generated by immunoSEQ multiplex PCR, the TCRdb table keeps only in-frame clones and is missing some. The sample carries 150,000 to 200,000 clones, approximately 83% recorded once. The sequencing input was PBMCs. The receptor set was obtained from a man aged 18 to 29 in good health and CMV-seropositive.

The rearrangement uses TRBV29-1 and TRBJ2-7; TRBD1 matches 7 bases. The germline V gene has CDR1 SQVTM and CDR2 ANQGSEA. The CDR3 length is 14 residues. After removal of 6 bases from V and 3 bases from J, the junction contained 11 bases not matched to a gene. The CDR3 nucleotides are TGCAGCGTGACTACCTCCGGACAGGTCTACGAGCAGTACTTC. Protein: CSVTTSGQVYEQYF.

V gene TRBV5-1 combines with J gene TRBJ2-3; D gene uncertain. V was cut by 0 bases and J by 2 bases, with 13 bases left in between. Per the germline V gene, CDR1 is SGHRS and CDR2 is YFSETQ. The CDR3 is 16 amino acids. This chain's CDR3 is CASSLVAGSSTDTQYF. In nucleotides, the CDR3 is TGCGCCAGCAGCTTGGTCGCCGGGTCTTCCACAGATACGCAGTATTTT.

The V gene is TRBV19, the J gene TRBJ2-5; D may be TRBD1 (6 bases). Trimming pared 6 bases from V and 5 bases from J, leaving 16 bases between. CDR3 length equals 14 residues. The germline CDR1 and CDR2 sequences are LNHDA and SQIVND (reference sequence). CDR3 nucleotides: TGTGCCAGTAGCGCTGAACAGGGTAGGGAGACCCAGTACTTC. It translates to CASSAEQGRETQYF.

The chain is built from TRBV2 and TRBJ2-3, with no clear D. The germline V gene encodes CDR1 SNHLY and CDR2 FYNNEI. The CDR3 is 11 amino acids. V was shortened by 3 bases and J by 9 bases, with 7 bases between the two germline ends. Here the CDR3 DNA reads TGTGCCAGCAGTGAGGTGCGCACGCAGTATTTT. It yields the protein CASSEVRTQYF.

The chain joins TRBV7-3 to TRBJ2-2; perhaps TRBD2 as D (5 bases). The CDR3 extends over 12 amino acids. Trimming shortened V by 3 bases and J by 7 bases, and 6 bases separated the two germline ends. The V gene's germline CDR1 is SGHTA and CDR2 FQGTGA. CDR3 amino acids: CASSFGDGELFF. CDR3 coding DNA: TGTGCCAGCAGCTTCGGGGACGGGGAGCTGTTTTTT. The whole variable domain, filled in from reference TRBV7-3 and TRBJ2-2, reads GAGVSQTPSNKVTEKGKYVELRCDPISGHTALYWYRQSLGQGPEFLIYFQGTGAADDSGLPNDRFFAVRPEGSVSTLKIQRTERGDSAVYLCASSFGDGELFFGEGSRLTVL.

This chain links TRBV5-5 with TRBJ1-3, with D uncertain. V was shortened by 2 bases and J by 3 bases, with 9 bases between the two germline ends. The CDR3 covers 14 residues. Germline loops: CDR1 SGHKS, CDR2 YYEKEE (reference sequence). The CDR3 coding sequence is TGTGCCAGCAGCTTATTTCCTTTTGGAAACACCATATATTTT. It specifies CASSLFPFGNTIYF.

The gene calls are TRBV4-3 and TRBJ1-1, with D possibly matching TRBD1 (5 bases). Germline V gives CDR1 LGHNA, CDR2 YSLEER. Between the trimmed V and J ends, which lost 0 bases and 6 bases, there was a span of 14 bases. The CDR3 has 15 residues. CDR3 DNA: TGCGCCAGCAGCCAAGATGGGGCCCGTCCCGCTGAAGCTTTCTTT. This codes for CASSQDGARPAEAFF.

This chain uses TRBV28 with TRBJ1-5; D is possibly TRBD1 (5 bases). Trimming removed 7 bases from V and 5 bases from J, with 9 bases in between. Germline lookup yields CDR1 MDHEN and CDR2 SYDVKM. The CDR3 consists of 12 residues. This CDR3 is CASTGLHQPQHF. The CDR3 bases are TGTGCCAGCACAGGGCTTCATCAGCCCCAGCATTTT.

This chain joins TRBV5-1 and TRBJ2-2; D gene unclear. Germline V gives CDR1 SGHRS, CDR2 YFSETQ. The CDR3 length is 14 residues. The V end was cut by 0 bases, the J end by 3 bases, with 6 bases between. The CDR3 DNA reads as TGCGCCAGCAGCTTGGGAGTGGACACCGGGGAGCTGTTTTTT. Translated, it gives CASSLGVDTGELFF.

The V call is TRBV7-3, the J call TRBJ2-1; 9 positions agree with TRBD1. V lost 5 bases and J lost 6; bases outside the gene matches: 11. CDR1 and CDR2 from the germline V gene are SGHTA and FQGTGA. CDR3 size: 16 residues. CDR3 in amino acids: CASSRGDREFGNEQFF. The CDR3 region has the DNA TGTGCCAGCAGCCGAGGGGACAGGGAATTCGGCAATGAGCAGTTCTTC.

This chain joins TRBV7-8 and TRBJ2-4; perhaps TRBD1 as D (5 bases). The germline CDR1 and CDR2 sequences are SGHVS and FQNEAQ. This CDR3 region has 18 residues. Trimming took off 2 bases at V and 0 bases at J, with 17 bases between the two ends. The CDR3 loop is CASSLSQGRLAAKNIQYF. In DNA, the CDR3 is TGTGCCAGCAGCTTATCCCAGGGTCGGTTAGCAGCCAAAAACATTCAGTACTTC.

V usage is TRBV9 and J usage is TRBJ1-1, with D possibly being TRBD1 (5 bases). CDR1 and CDR2 from the germline V gene are SGDLS and YYNGEE. The V end lost 2 bases, the J end lost 4 bases, and 15 bases lay between the germline ends. The CDR3 is 15 amino acids. Here the CDR3 reads CASSVGGLGTTEAFF. The CDR3 nucleotides read TGTGCCAGCAGCGTGGGGGGTTTGGGGACCACTGAAGCTTTCTTT.

The chain joins TRBV15 to TRBJ2-3, with D tentatively TRBD2 (5 bases). The germline V gene encodes CDR1 LNHNV and CDR2 YYDKDF (reference sequence). V gave up 3 bases and J gave up 2 bases, with 6 bases separating them. This CDR3 has 13 amino acids. The CDR3 DNA reads TGTGCCACCAGCAGCGGGATCACAGATACGCAGTATTTT. This codes for CATSSGITDTQYF.

This chain uses TRBV5-6 with TRBJ2-7, with TRBD1 matching 8 bases. Germline V gene lookup returns CDR1 SGHDT and CDR2 YYEEEE. V lost 5 bases to trimming and J lost 6 bases; unmatched junction nucleotides: 7. This CDR3 spans 13 amino acids. The chain's CDR3 is CASRGTGAAEQYF. The CDR3 DNA is TGTGCCAGCAGGGGGACAGGAGCAGCCGAGCAGTACTTC.

This sequence joins TRBV7-2 and TRBJ2-2, with D perhaps TRBD2 (6 bases). The V and J ends lost 1 base and 0 bases respectively, with 6 bases between them. Germline V gene data show CDR1 as SGHTA and CDR2 as FQGNSA. The CDR3 has 15 residues. This CDR3 is CASSLGGANTGELFF. As DNA, the CDR3 is TGTGCCAGCAGCTTAGGGGGGGCGAACACCGGGGAGCTGTTTTTT.

This clone showed up just once. This chain links TRBV6-1 with TRBJ1-3, with D maybe TRBD1 (5 bases). This CDR3 contains 17 residues. The germline V gene has CDR1 MNHNS and CDR2 SASEGT. V was clipped by 2 bases and J by 0 bases, with 14 bases between them. CDR3 sequence: CASSEYLQASSGNTIYF. CDR3 nucleotide sequence: TGTGCCAGCAGTGAATACTTACAGGCCTCCTCTGGAAACACCATATATTTT.

The chain couples TRBV19 to TRBJ2-7, with 8 bases identical to TRBD1. There are 14 residues in the CDR3. Per germline, CDR1 LNHDA and CDR2 SQIVND (reference sequence). Trimming cost V 7 bases and J 7 bases; bases outside gene matches: 12. The CDR3 loop is CASNGQGFSGEQYF. The CDR3 bases are TGTGCCAGTAATGGACAGGGTTTCTCCGGGGAGCAGTACTTC.

The V gene is TRBV4-1, the J gene TRBJ1-6; tentative D call: TRBD1 (6 bases). The CDR3 consists of 16 residues. V was shortened by 1 base and J by 8 bases, with 15 bases between the two germline ends. CDR1 is MGHRA, CDR2 YSYEKL, per germline. The chain's CDR3 is CASSQGAGGFDSPLHF. As DNA, the CDR3 is TGCGCCAGCAGCCAAGGGGCTGGGGGCTTCGATTCACCCCTCCACTTT.

The rearrangement uses TRBV9 and TRBJ2-1; 8 nucleotides match TRBD2. CDR3 size: 16 residues. CDR1 SGDLS and CDR2 YYNGEE come from the germline V gene. V was pared by 4 bases and J by 0 bases, with 6 bases of the junction left unmatched. Written as DNA, the CDR3 is TGTGCCAGCAGCACTCCCGGGACTAGCTCCTACAATGAGCAGTTCTTC. Translation gives CASSTPGTSSYNEQFF.

The rearrangement joins TRBV19 to TRBJ1-5; maybe TRBD1 (6 bases). Germline CDR1 LNHDA, CDR2 SQIVND (reference sequence). V was clipped by 1 base and J by 7 bases, with 17 bases between them. The CDR3 totals 16 residues. The CDR3 loop is CASSIALGRGRQPQHF. DNA of the CDR3: TGTGCCAGTAGTATAGCTTTGGGCAGGGGAAGGCAGCCCCAGCATTTT.

This sequence joins TRBV9 and TRBJ2-7; D may be TRBD2 (6 bases). The CDR3 consists of 15 residues. CDR1 is SGDLS, CDR2 YYNGEE, per germline. The germline V and J ends were trimmed by 2 bases and 2 bases, with 14 bases remaining between them. The DNA for the CDR3 is TGTGCCAGCAGCGTTGCGGGGAACCCAACCTACGAGCAGTACTTC. Its translation: CASSVAGNPTYEQYF.

The rearrangement joins TRBV11-2 to TRBJ2-5; D is ambiguous. The J call is uncertain, as TRBJ2-7 better fits the DNA end. This CDR3 comprises 14 residues. Germline V gene sequence: CDR1 SGHAT, CDR2 FQNNGV. CDR3 protein: CASSFGGYSYEQYF. In DNA, the CDR3 is TGTGCCAGCAGCTTTGGCGGATACTCCTACGAGCAGTACTTC.

V gene TRBV5-1 combines with J gene TRBJ2-2, with 9 bases matching TRBD2. Trimming cost V 7 bases and J 0 bases; bases outside gene matches: 7. The CDR3 runs 16 residues. Per the germline V gene, CDR1 is SGHRS and CDR2 is YFSETQ. CDR3 DNA sequence: TGCGCCAGCGACTATGGCGGGGGGGCGAACACCGGGGAGCTGTTTTTT. Residues: CASDYGGGANTGELFF.

To note about this clone: In the same sample, other DNA sequences code for this CDR3. The chain combines TRBV5-1 with TRBJ2-7; 8 nucleotides line up with TRBD1. The J segment lost 4 bases and the V segment lost 3 bases, leaving 3 bases of the junction unmatched. The CDR3 runs to 13 residues. Germline values: CDR1 SGHRS, CDR2 YFSETQ. The CDR3 DNA reads TGCGCCAGCAGCTCTGGGACAGGATACGAGCAGTACTTC. Translation gives CASSSGTGYEQYF.

The rearrangement joins TRBV4-1 to TRBJ2-7, with 8 bases fitting TRBD2. The CDR3 has 15 residues. Germline V CDR1 and CDR2: MGHRA, YSYEKL. V lost 4 bases to trimming and J lost 4 bases; unmatched junction nucleotides: 9. The CDR3 reads CASSLPGTRAYEQYF. The CDR3 DNA follows: TGCGCCAGCAGCCTACCCGGGACTAGGGCATACGAGCAGTACTTC.

For the CDR3, the DNA is TGTGCCAGCAGCCCGAGGTCGGCGACAGGGAGGTCCACAGACACTGAAGCTTTCTTT. Translation gives CASSPRSATGRSTDTEAFF. V and J are TRBV5-4 and TRBJ1-1; 7 bases line up with TRBD1. The CDR3 has 19 amino acids. The ends lost 4 bases at V and 3 bases at J; junction bases unmatched: 21. Germline V gene sequence: CDR1 SGHNT, CDR2 YYREEE (reference sequence).